Presented here are 14 T cell receptor beta chains from one specimen sequenced in a study of T cell responses to AZD1222 COVID-19 vaccine. Generated by immunoSEQ multiplex PCR, the TCRdb table keeps only in-frame clones and is missing some. The sample contains 140,000 to 150,000 clones, around nine tenths of which appear only once. Sample: peripheral blood, taken on day 0 of AZD1222 vaccination. The receptors derive from an adult in good health.

The chain carries TRBV5-1 and TRBJ2-1; weak D call: TRBD2 (5 bases). The CDR3 totals 14 residues. CDR1 is SGHRS and CDR2 is YFSETQ in the germline V gene. V was shortened by 0 bases and J by 6 bases, with 10 bases between the two germline ends. The chain's CDR3 is CASSLGSEGNEQFF. The CDR3 nucleotides are TGCGCCAGCAGCTTGGGGTCAGAGGGCAATGAGCAGTTCTTC.

V gene TRBV7-2 combines with J gene TRBJ1-3; D gene unclear. Between the trimmed V and J ends, which lost 6 bases and 2 bases, there was a span of 17 bases. The CDR3 is 16 amino acids. CDR1 SGHTA and CDR2 FQGNSA come from the germline V gene. The CDR3, as DNA: TGTGCCAGCAGGCCTAGACTCGGCCCTCCTGGAAACACCATATATTTT. Translated: CASRPRLGPPGNTIYF.

The V gene is TRBV6-5, the J gene TRBJ2-7; TRBD2 matches 10 bases. Germline V lookup: CDR1 MNHEY, CDR2 SVGAGI. The CDR3 is 15 amino acids. V was clipped by 8 bases and J by 3 bases; unmatched bases: 10. CDR3 DNA: TGTGCCAGCGGGGGGTGGACTAGCGGTTACTACGAGCAGTACTTC. This sequence encodes CASGGWTSGYYEQYF.

The chain carries TRBV10-3 and TRBJ2-3, with D perhaps matching TRBD1 or TRBD2 (6 bases each). V lost 2 bases, J lost 0 bases, and 9 bases lay in between. The CDR3 has 15 residues. Germline-derived CDR1 and CDR2 are ENHRY and SYGVKD. The CDR3, as DNA: TGTGCCATCAGTGAGGGGGGGCTGAGCACAGATACGCAGTATTTT. Its translation is CAISEGGLSTDTQYF.

This clone was counted between two and nine times. The gene calls are TRBV5-1 and TRBJ2-7; D gene ambiguous. Germline CDR1 reads SGHRS; CDR2 reads YFSETQ. V was pared by 0 bases and J by 6 bases, with 4 bases between. The CDR3 runs to 11 residues. The CDR3 reads CASSLGLEQYF. The DNA for the CDR3 is TGCGCCAGCAGCTTGGGGCTCGAGCAGTACTTC.

In its sample, this clone was seen many times. This chain connects TRBV6-4 to TRBJ2-1; D ambiguous. Germline V gene data show CDR1 as MRHNA and CDR2 as SNTAGT. The CDR3 runs to 13 residues. The germline V and J ends were trimmed by 3 bases and 6 bases, with 9 bases remaining between them. CDR3 protein: CASSDSDLNEQFF. Here the CDR3 DNA reads TGTGCCAGCAGTGATAGTGACCTCAATGAGCAGTTCTTC.

As to this clone: Other DNA variants within this sample encode the same CDR3. The rearrangement joins TRBV5-1 to TRBJ2-2, with D perhaps assigned TRBD1 or TRBD2 (5 bases each). CDR3 length equals 12 residues. Looked up from germline, CDR1 is SGHRS and CDR2 is YFSETQ. The germline V and J ends were trimmed by 4 bases and 8 bases, with 9 bases remaining between them. This chain's CDR3 is CASSLGEGELFF. The CDR3 DNA is TGCGCCAGCAGCCTGGGGGAGGGGGAGCTGTTTTTT.

The chain uses TRBV29-1 and TRBJ1-2, with D hard to call. The germline V gene has CDR1 SQVTM and CDR2 ANQGSEA. This CDR3 is built from 13 residues. With 6 bases removed from V and 6 bases from J, the gap between germline ends came to 17 bases. CDR3 DNA: TGCAGCGTCCTTGGAGACGGGGAGGATGGCTACACCTTC. This codes for CSVLGDGEDGYTF.

This clone has a single count. V usage is TRBV5-1 and J usage is TRBJ1-4; D ambiguous. The CDR3 has 13 residues. Germline CDR1 SGHRS, CDR2 YFSETQ. The V end was cut by 4 bases, the J end by 5 bases, with 9 bases between. CDR3 sequence (DNA): TGCGCCAGCAGCGGACCCGGGAATGAAAAACTGTTTTTT. It yields the protein CASSGPGNEKLFF.

The chain carries TRBV6-5 and TRBJ2-7, with 13 bases that match TRBD2. J lost 1 base, V lost 4 bases, and 1 base had no gene match. Germline V lookup: CDR1 MNHEY, CDR2 SVGAGI. The length of the CDR3 is 15 residues. Written as DNA, the CDR3 is TGTGCCAGCAGTTTGGGACTAGCGGGGTCCTACGAGCAGTACTTC. Protein: CASSLGLAGSYEQYF.

V is TRBV5-1 and J is TRBJ2-2, with a possible D match to TRBD1 (5 bases). Germline CDR1 reads SGHRS; CDR2 reads YFSETQ. Trimming pared 2 bases from V and 3 bases from J, leaving 11 bases between. CDR3 length equals 15 residues. The DNA of the CDR3 is TGCGCCAGCAGCTTTTTCACAGGCTACACCGGGGAGCTGTTTTTT. Amino acid sequence: CASSFFTGYTGELFF.

The rearrangement joins TRBV5-1 to TRBJ2-5; 7 bases map to TRBD1. This CDR3 has 12 residues. V dropped 7 bases and J dropped 2; count of bases not matched to a gene: 2. The germline V gene encodes CDR1 SGHRS and CDR2 YFSETQ. CDR3: CASSGGQETQYF. CDR3 sequence (DNA): TGCGCCAGCTCAGGGGGACAAGAGACCCAGTACTTC.

This clone was recorded only once. The rearrangement uses TRBV7-9 and TRBJ1-2, with no clear D. Per germline, CDR1 SEHNR and CDR2 FQNEAQ (reference sequence). The CDR3 length is 15 residues. V gave up 1 base and J gave up 3 bases, with 12 bases separating them. The CDR3, as DNA: TGTGCCAGCAGCTTAGACACCCGCGCCCACTATGGCTACACCTTC. Its translation is CASSLDTRAHYGYTF.

This clone was observed once. The chain is built from TRBV4-1 and TRBJ2-5; D gene unclear. The V gene's germline CDR1 is MGHRA and CDR2 YSYEKL. Trimming shortened V by 4 bases and J by 2 bases, and 8 bases separated the two germline ends. The length of the CDR3 is 13 residues. The CDR3 coding sequence is TGCGCCAGCAGCCGGGTAGGGCAAGAGACCCAGTACTTC. Protein sequence: CASSRVGQETQYF.